The following is a T cell receptor (beta chain) sequence with its context. Its antigen is unidentified. This entry is derived from a study of metastatic and nonmetastatic thyroid tumors. Study at large: Patients with malignant and benign thyroid disease provided blood and tumor or nodule tissue, whose repertoires were compared. Study-wide findings and caveats: Significantly higher TCR beta diversity was reportedly seen in malignant thyroid tumors than benign nodules, in blood and tumor.

How the authors handled the data: The study's classifier, a distant-metastasis tool for papillary thyroid cancer, was built using CDR3 differences across clinicopathological groups. TCRdb re-analyzed the PCR reads using MiXCR. The V and J calls here are based on TCRdb, not the publication. The table records around 10,000 clones, roughly a quarter of them present only once. Thyroid surgery had not been preceded by any treatment in any patient. Germline V CDR1 and CDR2: MGHRA, YSYEKL. V was shortened by 0 bases and J by 7 bases, with 10 bases between the two germline ends. The CDR3 loop spans 15 amino acids.

The chain employs TRBV4-1 and TRBJ1-6; D might be TRBD1 (6 bases). The TCR was taken from a female donor with papillary thyroid cancer or a benign thyroid nodule (not recorded which). Some clones in this sample may be carry-over from other donors' samples. Input material: tumor tissue. The CDR3 spells CASSQDRGGNSPLHF. Written as DNA, the CDR3 is TGCGCCAGCAGCCAAGACAGGGGAGGGAATTCACCCCTCCACTTT.